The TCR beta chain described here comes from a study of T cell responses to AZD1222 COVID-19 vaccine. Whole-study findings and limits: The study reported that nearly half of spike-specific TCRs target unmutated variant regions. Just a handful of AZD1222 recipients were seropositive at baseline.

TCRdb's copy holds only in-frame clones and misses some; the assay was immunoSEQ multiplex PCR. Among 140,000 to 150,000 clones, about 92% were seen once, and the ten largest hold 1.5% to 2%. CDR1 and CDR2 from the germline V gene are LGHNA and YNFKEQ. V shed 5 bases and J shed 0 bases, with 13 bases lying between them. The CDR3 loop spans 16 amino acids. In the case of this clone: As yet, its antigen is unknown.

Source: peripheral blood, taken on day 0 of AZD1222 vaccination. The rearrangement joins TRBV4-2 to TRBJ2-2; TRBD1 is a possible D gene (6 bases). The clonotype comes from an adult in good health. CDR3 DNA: TGTGCCAGCAGCACCAGGGGCTCTTCGAACACCGGGGAGCTGTTTTTT. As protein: CASSTRGSSNTGELFF.